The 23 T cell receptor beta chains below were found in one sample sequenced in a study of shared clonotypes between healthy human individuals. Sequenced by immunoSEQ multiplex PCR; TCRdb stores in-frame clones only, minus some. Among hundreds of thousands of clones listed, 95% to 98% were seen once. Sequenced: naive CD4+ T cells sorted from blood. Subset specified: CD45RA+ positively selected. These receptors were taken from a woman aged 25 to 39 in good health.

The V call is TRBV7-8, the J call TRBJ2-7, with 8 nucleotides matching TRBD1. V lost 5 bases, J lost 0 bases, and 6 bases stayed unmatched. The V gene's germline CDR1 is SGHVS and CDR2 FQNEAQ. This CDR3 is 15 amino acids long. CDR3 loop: CASSNGQGTSYEQYF. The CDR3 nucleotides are TGTGCCAGCAGCAACGGACAGGGAACCTCCTACGAGCAGTACTTC.

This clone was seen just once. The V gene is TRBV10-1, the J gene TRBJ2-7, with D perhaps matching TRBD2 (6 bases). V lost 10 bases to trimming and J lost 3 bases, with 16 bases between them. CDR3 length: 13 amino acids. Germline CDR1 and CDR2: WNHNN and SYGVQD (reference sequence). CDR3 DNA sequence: TGCGCCACCCTGGTGGACTACAGCTACGAGCAGTACTTC. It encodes CATLVDYSYEQYF.

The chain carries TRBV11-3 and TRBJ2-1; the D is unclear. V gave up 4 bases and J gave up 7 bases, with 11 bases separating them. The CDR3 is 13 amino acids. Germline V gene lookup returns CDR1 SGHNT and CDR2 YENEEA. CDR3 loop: CASSYQRTNEQFF. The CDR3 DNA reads TGTGCCAGCAGCTACCAGAGGACGAATGAGCAGTTCTTC.

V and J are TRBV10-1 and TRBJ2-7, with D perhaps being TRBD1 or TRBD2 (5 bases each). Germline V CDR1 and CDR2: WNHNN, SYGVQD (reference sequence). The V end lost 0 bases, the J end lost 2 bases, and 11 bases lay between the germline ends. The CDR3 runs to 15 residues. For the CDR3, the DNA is TGCGCCAGCAGTGAGTCGGGGACGAAGGCCTACGAGCAGTACTTC. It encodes CASSESGTKAYEQYF.

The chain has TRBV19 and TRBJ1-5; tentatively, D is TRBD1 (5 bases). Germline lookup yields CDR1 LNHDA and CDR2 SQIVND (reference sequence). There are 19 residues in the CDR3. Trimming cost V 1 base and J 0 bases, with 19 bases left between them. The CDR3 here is CASSIAGTLFPFSNQPQHF. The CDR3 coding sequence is TGTGCCAGTAGTATAGCTGGGACCCTCTTTCCATTTAGCAATCAGCCCCAGCATTTT.

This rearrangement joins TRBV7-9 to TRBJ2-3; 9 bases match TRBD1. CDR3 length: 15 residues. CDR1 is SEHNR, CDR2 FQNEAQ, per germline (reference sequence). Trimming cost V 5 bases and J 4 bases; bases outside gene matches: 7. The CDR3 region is CASSKGQGDADTQYF. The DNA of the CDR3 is TGTGCCAGCAGCAAGGGACAGGGAGACGCAGATACGCAGTATTTT.

CDR3 nucleotide sequence: TGTGCCAGCTCCACCAAAGGAGGTACTGAAGCTTTCTTT. Amino acid sequence: CASSTKGGTEAFF. The chain employs TRBV18 and TRBJ1-1, with unresolved D. V lost 6 bases and J lost 5, with 13 bases in between. The CDR3 has 13 amino acids. Germline-derived CDR1 and CDR2 are KGHSH and LQKENI.

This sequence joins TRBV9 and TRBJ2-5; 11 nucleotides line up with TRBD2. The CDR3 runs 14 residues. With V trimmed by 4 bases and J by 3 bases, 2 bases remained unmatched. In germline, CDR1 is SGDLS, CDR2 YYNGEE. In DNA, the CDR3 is TGTGCCAGCAGCTCGACTAGCGGGAAAGAGACCCAGTACTTC. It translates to CASSSTSGKETQYF. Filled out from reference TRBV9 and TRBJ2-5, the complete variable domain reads DSGVTQTPKHLITATGQRVTLRCSPRSGDLSVYWYQQSLDQGLQFLIQYYNGEERAKGNILERFSAQQFPDLHSELNLSSLELGDSALYFCASSSTSGKETQYFGPGTRLLVL.

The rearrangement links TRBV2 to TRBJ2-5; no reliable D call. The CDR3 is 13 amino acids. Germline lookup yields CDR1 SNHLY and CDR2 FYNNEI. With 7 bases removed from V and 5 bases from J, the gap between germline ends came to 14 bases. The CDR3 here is CASTPDIAETQYF. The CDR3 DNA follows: TGTGCCAGCACCCCAGACATTGCGGAGACCCAGTACTTC.

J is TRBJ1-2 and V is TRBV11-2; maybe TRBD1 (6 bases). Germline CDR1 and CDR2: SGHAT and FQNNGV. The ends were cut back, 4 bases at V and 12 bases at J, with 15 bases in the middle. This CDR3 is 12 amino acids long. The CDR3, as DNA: TGTGCCAGCAGCTACACATCCGGGACAAACACCTTC. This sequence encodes CASSYTSGTNTF. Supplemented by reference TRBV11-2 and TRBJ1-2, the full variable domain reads EAGVAQSPRYKIIEKRQSVAFWCNPISGHATLYWYQQILGQGPKLLIQFQNNGVVDDSQLPKDRFSAERLKGVDSTLKIQPAKLEDSAVYLCASSYTSGTNTFGSGTRLTVV.

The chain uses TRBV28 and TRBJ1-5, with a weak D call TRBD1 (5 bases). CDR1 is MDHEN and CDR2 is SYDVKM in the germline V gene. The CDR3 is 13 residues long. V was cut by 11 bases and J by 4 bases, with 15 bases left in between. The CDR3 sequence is CAGGGYRNQPQHF. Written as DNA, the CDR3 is TGTGCCGGCGGGGGGTATCGGAATCAGCCCCAGCATTTT.

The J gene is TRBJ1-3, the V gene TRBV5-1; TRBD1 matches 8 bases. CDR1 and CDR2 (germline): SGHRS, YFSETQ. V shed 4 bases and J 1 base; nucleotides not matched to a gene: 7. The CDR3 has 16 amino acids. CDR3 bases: TGCGCCAGCAGCACAGGGGGGACAGAATCTGGAAACACCATATATTTT. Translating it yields CASSTGGTESGNTIYF. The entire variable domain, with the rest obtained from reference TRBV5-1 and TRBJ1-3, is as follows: KAGVTQTPRYLIKTRGQQVTLSCSPISGHRSVSWYQQTPGQGLQFLFEYFSETQRNKGNFPGRFSGRQFSNSRSEMNVSTLELGDSALYLCASSTGGTESGNTIYFGEGSWLTVV.

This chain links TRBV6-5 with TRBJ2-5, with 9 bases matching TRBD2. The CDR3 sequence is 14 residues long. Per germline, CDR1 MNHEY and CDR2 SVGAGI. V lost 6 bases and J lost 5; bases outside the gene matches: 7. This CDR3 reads CASRGLAGWETQYF. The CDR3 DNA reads TGTGCCAGCAGGGGCCTAGCGGGATGGGAGACCCAGTACTTC.

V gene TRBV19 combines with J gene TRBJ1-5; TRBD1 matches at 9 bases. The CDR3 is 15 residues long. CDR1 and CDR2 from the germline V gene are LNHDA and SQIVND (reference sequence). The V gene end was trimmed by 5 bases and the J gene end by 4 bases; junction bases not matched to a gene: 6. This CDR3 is CASSSDRGRNQPQHF. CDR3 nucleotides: TGTGCCAGTAGTTCGGACAGGGGACGAAATCAGCCCCAGCATTTT.

CDR3 loop: CASRAQSSNGNTIYF. In nucleotides, the CDR3 is TGTGCCAGCAGGGCCCAATCGAGTAACGGAAACACCATATATTTT. The rearrangement uses TRBV2 and TRBJ1-3; D gene ambiguous. The CDR3 has 15 amino acids. Per the germline V gene, CDR1 is SNHLY and CDR2 is FYNNEI. Trimming took off 6 bases at V and 4 bases at J, with 16 bases between the two ends.

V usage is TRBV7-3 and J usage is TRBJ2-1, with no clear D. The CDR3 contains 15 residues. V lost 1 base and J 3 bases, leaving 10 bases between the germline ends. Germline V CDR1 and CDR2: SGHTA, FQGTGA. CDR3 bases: TGTGCCAGCAGCTTAAGGGGTGACGACTACAATGAGCAGTTCTTC. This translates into CASSLRGDDYNEQFF.

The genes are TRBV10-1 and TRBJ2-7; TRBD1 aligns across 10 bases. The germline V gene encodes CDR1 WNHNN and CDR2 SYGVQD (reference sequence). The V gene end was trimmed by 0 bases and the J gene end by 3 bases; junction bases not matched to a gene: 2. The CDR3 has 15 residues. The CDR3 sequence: CASSESTGGGYEQYF. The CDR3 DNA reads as TGCGCCAGCAGTGAGTCGACAGGGGGCGGCTACGAGCAGTACTTC.

In DNA form, the CDR3 reads TGCGCCAGCAGCCAGGGCCCGGCGAACACTGAAGCTTTCTTT. Translating gives CASSQGPANTEAFF. The gene calls are TRBV4-1 and TRBJ1-1; D is ambiguous. Trimming pared 3 bases from V and 1 base from J, leaving 9 bases between. The length of the CDR3 is 14 residues. The germline V gene encodes CDR1 MGHRA and CDR2 YSYEKL.

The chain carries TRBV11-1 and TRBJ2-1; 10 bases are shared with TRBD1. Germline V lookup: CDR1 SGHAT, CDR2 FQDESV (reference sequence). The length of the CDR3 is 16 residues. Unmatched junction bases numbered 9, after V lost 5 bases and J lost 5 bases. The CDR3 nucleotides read TGTGCCAGCAGCCCCGGGTCTGGGACAGGGGACAATGAGCAGTTCTTC. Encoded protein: CASSPGSGTGDNEQFF. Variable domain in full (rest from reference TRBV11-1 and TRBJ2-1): EAEVAQSPRYKITEKSQAVAFWCDPISGHATLYWYRQILGQGPELLVQFQDESVVDDSQLPKDRFSAERLKGVDSTLKIQPAELGDSAMYLCASSPGSGTGDNEQFFGPGTRLTVL.

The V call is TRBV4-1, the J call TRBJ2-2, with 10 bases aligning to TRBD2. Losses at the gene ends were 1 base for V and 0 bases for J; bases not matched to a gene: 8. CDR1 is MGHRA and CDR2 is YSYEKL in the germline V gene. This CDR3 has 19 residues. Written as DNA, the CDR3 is TGCGCCAGCAGCCAAGTTGGGCTAGCGGGAGTCTCGAACACCGGGGAGCTGTTTTTT. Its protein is CASSQVGLAGVSNTGELFF.

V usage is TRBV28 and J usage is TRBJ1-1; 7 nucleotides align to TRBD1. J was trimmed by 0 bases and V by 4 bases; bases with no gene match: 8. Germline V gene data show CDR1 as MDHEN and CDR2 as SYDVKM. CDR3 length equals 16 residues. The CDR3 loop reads CASSSGGQQLNTEAFF. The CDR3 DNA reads TGTGCCAGCAGTTCGGGGGGACAGCAACTGAACACTGAAGCTTTCTTT.

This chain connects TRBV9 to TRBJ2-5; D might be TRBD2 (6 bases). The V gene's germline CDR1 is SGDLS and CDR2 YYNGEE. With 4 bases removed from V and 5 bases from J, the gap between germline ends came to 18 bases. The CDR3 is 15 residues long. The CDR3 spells CASSTSGSGWETQYF. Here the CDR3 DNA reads TGTGCCAGCAGCACATCCGGGAGTGGGTGGGAGACCCAGTACTTC.

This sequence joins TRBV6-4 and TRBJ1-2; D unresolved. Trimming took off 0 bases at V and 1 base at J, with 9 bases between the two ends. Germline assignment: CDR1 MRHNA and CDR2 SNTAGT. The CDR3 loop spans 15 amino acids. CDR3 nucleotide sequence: TGTGCCAGCAGTGACTCTAGAGGGATTAACTATGGCTACACCTTC. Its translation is CASSDSRGINYGYTF.